The present TCR beta chain was sequenced within a study of blood T cell repertoires in COVID-19. Study overall: COVID-19 samples, acute and convalescent, were from the United States, Italy and Spain. Nucleic acid was either cDNA or gDNA, and it came from T cells, B-cell-depleted T cells, or PBMCs.

There are 15 residues in the CDR3. The germline V gene encodes CDR1 SGHVS and CDR2 FQNEAQ. V gave up 4 bases and J gave up 3 bases; unmatched junction bases: 3. In the study's own analysis: Amplification of reference gene primers provided the estimated nucleated cell counts. Data came from immunoSEQ multiplex PCR; TCRdb stores just in-frame clones and leaves some out. That table furnishes V, J and clone size, whereas the DNA furnished D and trimming. The sample holds over 600,000 clones, 80% to 90% seen once. Sample: peripheral blood. This receptor was taken from a woman younger than 35 with acute or convalescent COVID-19. The rearrangement joins TRBV7-8 to TRBJ1-2; 12 nucleotides agree with TRBD1. CDR3 sequence: CASSSWDRGHYGYTF. CDR3 nucleotide sequence: TGTGCCAGCAGCTCCTGGGACAGGGGGCACTATGGCTACACCTTC.